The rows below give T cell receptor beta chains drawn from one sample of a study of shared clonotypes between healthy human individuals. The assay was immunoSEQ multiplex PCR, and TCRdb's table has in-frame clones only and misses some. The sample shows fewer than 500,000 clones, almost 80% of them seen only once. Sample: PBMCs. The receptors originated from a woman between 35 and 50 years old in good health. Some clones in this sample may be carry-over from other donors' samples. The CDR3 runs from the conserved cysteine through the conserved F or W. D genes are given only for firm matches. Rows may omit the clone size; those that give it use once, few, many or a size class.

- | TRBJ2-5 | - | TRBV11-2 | TGTGCCAGCAGCTTAGTGTGGGGTTCGGAGACCCAGTACTTC | CASSLVWGSETQYF
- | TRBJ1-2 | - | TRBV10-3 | TGTGCCATCGGAAGAGAGGGCGGTTATGGCTACACCTTC | CAIGREGGYGYTF
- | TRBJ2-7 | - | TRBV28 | TGTGCCACGAGGTCCTACGAGCAGTACTTC | CATRSYEQYF
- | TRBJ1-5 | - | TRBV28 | TGTGCCAGCAGTTTATTGTCTATCTGGGGTCAGCCCCAGCATTTT | CASSLLSIWGQPQHF
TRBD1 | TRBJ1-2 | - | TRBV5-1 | TGCGCCAGCAGCTTGACAGGGGGGAGCTCGGAGAACTATGGCTACACCTTC | CASSLTGGSSENYGYTF
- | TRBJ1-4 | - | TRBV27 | TGTGCCAGCAGTTTATCGATGGGGGGCAGAGGTGAAAAACTGTTTTTT | CASSLSMGGRGEKLFF
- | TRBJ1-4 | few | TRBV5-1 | TGCGCCAGCAGCCCCTCCGGCAATGAAAAACTGTTTTTT | CASSPSGNEKLFF
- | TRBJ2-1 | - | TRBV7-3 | TGTGCCAGCAGCTTAAGCGCGGTGATGACGTCGGCAAACAATGAGCAGTTCTTC | CASSLSAVMTSANNEQFF
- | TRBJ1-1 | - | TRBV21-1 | TGTGCCAGCAGCAATGGGGTTAATGAAGCTTTCTTT | CASSNGVNEAFF
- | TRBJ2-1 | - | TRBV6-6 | TGTGCCAGCCGGTCGGGAGTAGTCGACAATGAGCAGTTCTTC | CASRSGVVDNEQFF
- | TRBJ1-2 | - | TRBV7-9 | TGTGCCAGCAGCTTTGGGGGGGTCCCTCTTGACTATGGCTACACCTTC | CASSFGGVPLDYGYTF
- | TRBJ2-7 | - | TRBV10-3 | TGTGCCATCAGTGAGTCACTCCTCTACGAGCAGTACTTC | CAISESLLYEQYF
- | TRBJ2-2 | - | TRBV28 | TGTGCCAGCAGTGCACCTAGCGCCTCGGGCACCGGGGAGCTGTTTTTT | CASSAPSASGTGELFF
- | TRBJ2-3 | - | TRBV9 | TGTGCCAGCTCTCGGGCCCCTAGCACAGATACGCAGTATTTT | CASSRAPSTDTQYF